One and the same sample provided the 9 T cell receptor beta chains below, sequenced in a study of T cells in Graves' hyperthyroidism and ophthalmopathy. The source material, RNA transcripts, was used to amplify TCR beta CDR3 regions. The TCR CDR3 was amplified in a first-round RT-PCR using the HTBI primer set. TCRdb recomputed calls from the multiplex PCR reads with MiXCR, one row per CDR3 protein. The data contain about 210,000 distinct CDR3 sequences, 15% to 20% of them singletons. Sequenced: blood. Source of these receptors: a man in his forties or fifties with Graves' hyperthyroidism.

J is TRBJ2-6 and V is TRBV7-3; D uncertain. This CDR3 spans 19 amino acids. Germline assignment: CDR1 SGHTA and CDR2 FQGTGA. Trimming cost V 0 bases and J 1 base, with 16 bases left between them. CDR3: CASSLTPKGFLSGANVLTF. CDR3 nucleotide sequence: TGTGCCAGCAGCTTAACCCCGAAGGGTTTTTTATCTGGGGCCAACGTCCTGACTTTC.

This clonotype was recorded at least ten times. This CDR3 is CATRSTGSQNNEQFF. CDR3 nucleotides: TGTGCCACCAGGTCGACAGGGAGTCAAAACAATGAGCAGTTCTTC. The V and J genes are TRBV15 and TRBJ2-1, with 7 bases lining up with TRBD1. Germline V gene data show CDR1 as LNHNV and CDR2 as YYDKDF (reference sequence). V shed 6 bases and J 5 bases; nucleotides not matched to a gene: 10. The CDR3 contains 15 residues.

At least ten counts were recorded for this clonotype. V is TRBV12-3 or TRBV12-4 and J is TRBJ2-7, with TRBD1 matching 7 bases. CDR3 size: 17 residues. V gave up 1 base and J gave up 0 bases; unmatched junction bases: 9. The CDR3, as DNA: TGTGCCAGCAGTTTAGGGCGTCGGGACAGAAGCTCCTACGAGCAGTACTTC. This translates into CASSLGRRDRSSYEQYF.

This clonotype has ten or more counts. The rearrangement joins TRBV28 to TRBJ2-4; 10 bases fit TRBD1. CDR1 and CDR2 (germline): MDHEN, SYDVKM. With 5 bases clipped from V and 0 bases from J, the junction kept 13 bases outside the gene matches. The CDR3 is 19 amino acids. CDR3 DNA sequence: TGTGCCAGCAGTATACCCGGGACAGGGGTGGGGGGAGCCAAAAACATTCAGTACTTC. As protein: CASSIPGTGVGGAKNIQYF. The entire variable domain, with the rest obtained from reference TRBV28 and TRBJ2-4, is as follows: DVKVTQSSRYLVKRTGEKVFLECVQDMDHENMFWYRQDPGLGLRLIYFSYDVKMKEKGDIPEGYSVSREKKERFSLILESASTNQTSMYLCASSIPGTGVGGAKNIQYFGAGTRLSVL.

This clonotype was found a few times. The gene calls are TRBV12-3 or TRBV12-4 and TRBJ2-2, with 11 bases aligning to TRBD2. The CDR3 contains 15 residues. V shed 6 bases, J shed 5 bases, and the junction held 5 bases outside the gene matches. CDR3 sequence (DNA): TGTGCCAGCAGCCTCGGACTAGCGGGTACCGGGGAGCTGTTTTTT. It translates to CASSLGLAGTGELFF.

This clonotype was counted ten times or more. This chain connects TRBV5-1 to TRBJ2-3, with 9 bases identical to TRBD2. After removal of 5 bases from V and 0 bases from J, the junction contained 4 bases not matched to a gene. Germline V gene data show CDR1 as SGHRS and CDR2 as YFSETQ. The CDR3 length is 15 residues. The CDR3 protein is CASRSSGASTDTQYF. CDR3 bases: TGCGCCAGCAGATCTAGCGGGGCTAGCACAGATACGCAGTATTTT.

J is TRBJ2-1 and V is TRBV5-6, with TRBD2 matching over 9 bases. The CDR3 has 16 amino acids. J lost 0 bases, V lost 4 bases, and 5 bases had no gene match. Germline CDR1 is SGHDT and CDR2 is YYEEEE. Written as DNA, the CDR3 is TGTGCCAGCAGCCTAGAGCGGGAGGTCTCCTACAATGAGCAGTTCTTC. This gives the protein CASSLEREVSYNEQFF.

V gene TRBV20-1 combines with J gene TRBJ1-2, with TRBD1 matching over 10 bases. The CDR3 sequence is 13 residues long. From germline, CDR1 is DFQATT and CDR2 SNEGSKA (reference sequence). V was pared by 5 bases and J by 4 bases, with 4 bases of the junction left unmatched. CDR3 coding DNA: TGCAGTGCTGGACAGGGGGTGTCCTATGGCTACACCTTC. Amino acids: CSAGQGVSYGYTF.

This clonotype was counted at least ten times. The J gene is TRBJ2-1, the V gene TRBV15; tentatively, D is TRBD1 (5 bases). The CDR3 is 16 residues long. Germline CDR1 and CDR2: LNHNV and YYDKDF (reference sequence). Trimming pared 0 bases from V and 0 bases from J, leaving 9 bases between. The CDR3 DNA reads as TGTGCCACCAGCAGAGATCAGGGCGTCTCCTACAATGAGCAGTTCTTC. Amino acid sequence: CATSRDQGVSYNEQFF.